This is a list of T cell receptor beta chains from one sample in a study of cytomegalovirus exposure and HLA in healthy donors. Assay: immunoSEQ multiplex PCR; the TCRdb copy retains only in-frame clones and omits some. The sample records over 65,000 clones, around two thirds being singletons. The sequenced material came from PBMCs. These receptors all stem from a woman aged 45-60 years in good health and CMV-seropositive. Both conserved end residues are part of each CDR3. A D gene is named only where the DNA matches it firmly. Size is omitted from some rows. Given values are once, few, many or a class for expanded clones.

>.|TRBJ2-1|TRBD2|TRBV10-1
CASSESGGVSEQFF
TGCGCCAGCAGTGAGTCCGGGGGGGTTAGTGAGCAGTTCTTC
>.|TRBJ1-2|TRBD1|TRBV7-9
CASSLGWDRVDGYTF
TGTGCCAGCAGCTTAGGATGGGACAGGGTAGATGGCTACACCTTC
>.|TRBJ1-1|.|TRBV5-4
CASSLEQGTTEAFF
TGTGCCAGCAGCTTGGAGCAGGGGACCACTGAAGCTTTCTTT
>.|TRBJ2-1|TRBD2|TRBV7-6
CASSSGLAVYNEQFF
TGTGCCAGCAGCTCCGGACTAGCGGTATACAATGAGCAGTTCTTC
>.|TRBJ1-5|.|TRBV7-6
CASSLGENSPQPQHF
TGTGCCAGCAGCTTAGGTGAAAACAGTCCTCAGCCCCAGCATTTT
>once|TRBJ2-7|.|TRBV15
CATRDIPYGEQYF
TGTGCCACCAGGGACATCCCCTATGGAGAGCAGTACTTC
>few|TRBJ2-3|TRBD2|TRBV9
CASSVDPSGGGTDTQYF
TGTGCCAGCAGCGTAGACCCTAGCGGGGGGGGCACAGATACGCAGTATTTT
>few|TRBJ1-5|.|TRBV10-3
CAISEHGTLNQPQHF
TGTGCCATCAGTGAACACGGGACACTTAATCAGCCCCAGCATTTT
>.|TRBJ2-5|TRBD1|TRBV7-9
CASSLLGQQETQYF
TGTGCCAGCAGCCTCTTGGGACAGCAAGAGACCCAGTACTTC
>.|TRBJ1-4|.|TRBV18
CASSPSTEIWEKLFF
TGTGCCAGCTCACCATCGACAGAGATATGGGAAAAACTGTTTTTT
>few|TRBJ1-1|.|TRBV7-2
CASSPPRGRWANTEAFF
TGTGCCAGCAGCCCCCCTCGAGGGAGGTGGGCCAACACTGAAGCTTTCTTT
>.|TRBJ2-3|TRBD1|TRBV15
CATSSRGTVRDTQYF
TGTGCCACCAGCAGCCGTGGGACAGTCCGAGATACGCAGTATTTT
>few|TRBJ1-1|.|TRBV9
CASSVQGTEAFF
TGTGCCAGCAGCGTACAGGGGACTGAAGCTTTCTTT
>.|TRBJ2-7|.|TRBV18
CASSPRGLPYEQYF
TGTGCCAGCTCACCACGGGGACTTCCGTACGAGCAGTACTTC
>few|TRBJ2-7|.|TRBV29-1
CSVLGGGKNEQYF
TGCAGCGTTTTGGGAGGGGGTAAGAACGAGCAGTACTTC
>.|TRBJ2-5|TRBD1|TRBV29-1
CSVQGDAETQYF
TGCAGCGTTCAGGGGGACGCAGAGACCCAGTACTTC
>few|TRBJ1-4|.|TRBV4-2
CASSPPAGEDEKLFF
TGTGCCAGCAGCCCCCCGGCGGGGGAGGATGAAAAACTGTTTTTT